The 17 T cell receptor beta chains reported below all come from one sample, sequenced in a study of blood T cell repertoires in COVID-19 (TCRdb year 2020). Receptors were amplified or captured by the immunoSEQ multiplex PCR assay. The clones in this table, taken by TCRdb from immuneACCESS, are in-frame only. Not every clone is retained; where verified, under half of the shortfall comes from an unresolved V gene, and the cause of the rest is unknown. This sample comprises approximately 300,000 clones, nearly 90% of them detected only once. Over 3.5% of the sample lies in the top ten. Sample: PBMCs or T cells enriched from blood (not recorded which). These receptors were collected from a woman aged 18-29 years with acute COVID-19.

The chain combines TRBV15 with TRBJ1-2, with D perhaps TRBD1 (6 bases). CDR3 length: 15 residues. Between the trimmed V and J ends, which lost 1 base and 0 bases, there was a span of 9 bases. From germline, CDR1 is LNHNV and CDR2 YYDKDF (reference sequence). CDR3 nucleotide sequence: TGTGCCACCAGCAGAGGGACAGCCTCTAACTATGGCTACACCTTC. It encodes CATSRGTASNYGYTF.

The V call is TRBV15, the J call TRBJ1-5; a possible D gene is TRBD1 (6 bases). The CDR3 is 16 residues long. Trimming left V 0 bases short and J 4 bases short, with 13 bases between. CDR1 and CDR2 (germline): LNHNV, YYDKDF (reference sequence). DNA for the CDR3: TGTGCCACCAGCAGAGATACCGCCAGGGGTAATCAGCCCCAGCATTTT. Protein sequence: CATSRDTARGNQPQHF.

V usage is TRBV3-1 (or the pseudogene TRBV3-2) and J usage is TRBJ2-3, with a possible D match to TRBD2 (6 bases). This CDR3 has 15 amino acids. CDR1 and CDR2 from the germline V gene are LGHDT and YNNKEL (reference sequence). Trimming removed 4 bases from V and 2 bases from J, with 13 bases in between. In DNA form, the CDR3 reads TGTGCCAGCAGCCGGATCGGGAGTTTCACAGATACGCAGTATTTT. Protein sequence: CASSRIGSFTDTQYF.

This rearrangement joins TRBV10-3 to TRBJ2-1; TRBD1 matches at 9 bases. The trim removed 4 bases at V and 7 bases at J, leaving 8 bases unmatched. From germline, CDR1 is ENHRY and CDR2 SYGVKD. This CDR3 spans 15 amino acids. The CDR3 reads CAISVGTGHRNEQFF. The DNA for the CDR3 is TGTGCCATCAGTGTGGGGACAGGGCATCGGAATGAGCAGTTCTTC.

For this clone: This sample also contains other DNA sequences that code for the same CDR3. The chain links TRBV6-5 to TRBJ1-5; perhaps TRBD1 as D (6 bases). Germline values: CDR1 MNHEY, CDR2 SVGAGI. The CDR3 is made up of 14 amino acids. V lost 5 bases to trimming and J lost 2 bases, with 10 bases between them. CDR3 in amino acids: CASSPQGGNQPQHF. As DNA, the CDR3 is TGTGCCAGCAGTCCACAGGGCGGCAATCAGCCCCAGCATTTT.

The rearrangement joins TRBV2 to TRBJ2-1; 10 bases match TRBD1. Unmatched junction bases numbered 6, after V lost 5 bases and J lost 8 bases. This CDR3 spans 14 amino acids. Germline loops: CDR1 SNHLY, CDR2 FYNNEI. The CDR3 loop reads CASSYRTGGDEQFF. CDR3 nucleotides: TGTGCCAGCAGTTACCGGACAGGGGGGGATGAGCAGTTCTTC. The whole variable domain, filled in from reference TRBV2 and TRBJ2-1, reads EPEVTQTPSHQVTQMGQEVILRCVPISNHLYFYWYRQILGQKVEFLVSFYNNEISEKSEIFDDQFSVERPDGSNFTLKIRSTKLEDSAMYFCASSYRTGGDEQFFGPGTRLTVL.

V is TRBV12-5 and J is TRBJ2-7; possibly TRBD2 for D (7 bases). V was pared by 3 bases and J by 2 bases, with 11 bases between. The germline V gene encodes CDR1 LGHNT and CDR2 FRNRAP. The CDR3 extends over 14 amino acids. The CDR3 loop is CASGLGGVAYEQYF. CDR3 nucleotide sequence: TGTGCTAGTGGTTTAGGGGGGGTAGCCTACGAGCAGTACTTC.

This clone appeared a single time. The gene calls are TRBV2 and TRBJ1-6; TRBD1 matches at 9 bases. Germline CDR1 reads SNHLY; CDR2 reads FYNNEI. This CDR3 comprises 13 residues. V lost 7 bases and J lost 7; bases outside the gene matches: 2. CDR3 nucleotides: TGTGCCAGCACGGACAGGGGAAATTCACCCCTCCACTTT. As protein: CASTDRGNSPLHF.

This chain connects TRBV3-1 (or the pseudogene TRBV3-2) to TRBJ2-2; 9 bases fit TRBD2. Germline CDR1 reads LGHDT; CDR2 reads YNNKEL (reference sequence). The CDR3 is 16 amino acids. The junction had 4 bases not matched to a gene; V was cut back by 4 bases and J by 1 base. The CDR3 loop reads CASSPSTSGNTGELFF. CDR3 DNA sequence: TGTGCCAGCAGCCCCTCGACTAGCGGGAACACCGGGGAGCTGTTTTTT.

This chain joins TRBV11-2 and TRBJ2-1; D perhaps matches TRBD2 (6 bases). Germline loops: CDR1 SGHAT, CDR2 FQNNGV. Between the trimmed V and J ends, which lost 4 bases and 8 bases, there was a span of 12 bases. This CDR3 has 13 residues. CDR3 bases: TGTGCCAGCAGCTCTACTAGCTCCGATGAGCAGTTCTTC. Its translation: CASSSTSSDEQFF. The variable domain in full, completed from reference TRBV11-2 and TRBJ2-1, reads EAGVAQSPRYKIIEKRQSVAFWCNPISGHATLYWYQQILGQGPKLLIQFQNNGVVDDSQLPKDRFSAERLKGVDSTLKIQPAKLEDSAVYLCASSSTSSDEQFFGPGTRLTVL.

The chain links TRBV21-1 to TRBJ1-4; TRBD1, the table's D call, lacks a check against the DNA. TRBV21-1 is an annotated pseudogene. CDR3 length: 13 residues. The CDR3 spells CASKGTGGGKLFF. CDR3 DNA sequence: TGTGCCAGCAAAGGGACAGGAGGGGGAAAACTGTTTTTT.

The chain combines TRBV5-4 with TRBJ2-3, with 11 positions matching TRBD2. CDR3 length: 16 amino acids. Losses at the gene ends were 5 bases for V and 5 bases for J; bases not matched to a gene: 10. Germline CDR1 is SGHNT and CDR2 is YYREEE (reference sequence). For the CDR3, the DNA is TGTGCCAGCAGGCCTGAAGTAGCGGGAGGGTTAGATACGCAGTATTTT. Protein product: CASRPEVAGGLDTQYF.

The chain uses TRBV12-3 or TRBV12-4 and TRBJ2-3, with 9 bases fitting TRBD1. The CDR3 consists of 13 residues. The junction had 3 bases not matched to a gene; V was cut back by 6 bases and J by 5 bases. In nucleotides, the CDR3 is TGTGCCAGCAGGACAGGGGGGGGAGATACGCAGTATTTT. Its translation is CASRTGGGDTQYF.

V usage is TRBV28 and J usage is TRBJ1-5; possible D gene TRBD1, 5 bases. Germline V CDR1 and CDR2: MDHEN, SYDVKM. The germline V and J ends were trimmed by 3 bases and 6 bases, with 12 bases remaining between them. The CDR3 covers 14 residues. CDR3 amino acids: CASSLNRSFQPQHF. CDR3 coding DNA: TGTGCCAGCAGTTTGAACAGGAGTTTTCAGCCCCAGCATTTT.

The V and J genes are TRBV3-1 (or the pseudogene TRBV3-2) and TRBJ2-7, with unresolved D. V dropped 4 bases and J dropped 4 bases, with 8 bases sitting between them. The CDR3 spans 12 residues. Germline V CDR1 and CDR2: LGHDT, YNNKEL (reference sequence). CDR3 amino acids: CASSPDWYEQYF. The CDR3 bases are TGTGCCAGCAGCCCTGACTGGTACGAGCAGTACTTC.

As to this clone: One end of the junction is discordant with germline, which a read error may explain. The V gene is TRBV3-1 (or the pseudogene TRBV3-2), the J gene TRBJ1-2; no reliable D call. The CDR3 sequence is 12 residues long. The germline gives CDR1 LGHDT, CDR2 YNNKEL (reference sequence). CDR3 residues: CASSLHSGVLSF. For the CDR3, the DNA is TGTGCCAGCAGCCTGCACTCGGGAGTCCTCTCCTTC.

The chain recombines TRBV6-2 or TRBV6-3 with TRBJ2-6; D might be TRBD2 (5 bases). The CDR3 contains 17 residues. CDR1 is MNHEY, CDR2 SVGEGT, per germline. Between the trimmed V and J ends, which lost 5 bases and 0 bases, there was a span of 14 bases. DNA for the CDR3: TGTGCCAGCAGTCCCCCGAGCGGCCGCTCTGGGGCCAACGTCCTGACTTTC. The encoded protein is CASSPPSGRSGANVLTF.